Below are 22 T cell receptor beta chains sequenced from a single sample in a study of CD8 T cells in ankylosing spondylitis. TCRdb independently ran MiXCR on the 5' RACE reads; one entry per CDR3 protein. The data contain about 130,000 distinct CDR3 sequences, 6% to 8.5% of them singletons. The material sequenced was blood, either unsorted or a sorted T cell fraction (not recorded which). Every receptor here comes from a male donor with ankylosing spondylitis or in good health (not recorded which).

This clonotype was seen ten or more times. The gene calls are TRBV20-1 and TRBJ2-3, with TRBD2 identical over 9 bases. The germline V gene encodes CDR1 DFQATT and CDR2 SNEGSKA (reference sequence). The trim removed 0 bases at V and 6 bases at J, leaving 4 bases unmatched. The CDR3 runs 14 residues. Written as DNA, the CDR3 is TGCAGTGCTAGAGACCCCCTAGCGGGGGATACGCAGTATTTT. Protein: CSARDPLAGDTQYF.

This clonotype was seen ten or more times. The chain has TRBV3-1 and TRBJ2-2; TRBD1 or TRBD2 may be the D gene (5 bases each). Trimming took off 4 bases at V and 5 bases at J, with 14 bases between the two ends. Germline V gene data show CDR1 as LGHDT and CDR2 as YNNKEL (reference sequence). This CDR3 region has 15 residues. This CDR3 is CASSPGTDFTGELFF. The CDR3, as DNA: TGTGCCAGCAGCCCCGGGACGGATTTTACCGGGGAGCTGTTTTTT.

This clonotype has a handful of counts. This chain uses TRBV11-2 with TRBJ2-3; 9 positions agree with TRBD2. CDR1 is SGHAT, CDR2 FQNNGV, per germline. The CDR3 is made up of 17 amino acids. The ends lost 0 bases at V and 4 bases at J; junction bases unmatched: 8. The CDR3 reads CASSLDLSGGFADTQYF. In DNA form, the CDR3 reads TGTGCCAGCAGCTTAGATCTAAGCGGGGGGTTCGCAGATACGCAGTATTTT.

At least ten counts were recorded for this clonotype. The rearrangement joins TRBV7-2 to TRBJ2-3; 12 nucleotides line up with TRBD1. Trimming took 2 bases from V and 9 from J; bases not matched to a gene: 12. This CDR3 spans 17 amino acids. Germline V CDR1 and CDR2: SGHTA, FQGNSA. For the CDR3, the DNA is TGTGCCAGCAGCTTACCGCGCCGGGACAGGGGGCTTGTGACGCAGTATTTT. Translation gives CASSLPRRDRGLVTQYF.

This clonotype was counted ten times or more. V is TRBV20-1 and J is TRBJ1-5; D is perhaps TRBD1 (6 bases). With 3 bases removed from V and 1 base from J, the gap between germline ends came to 16 bases. This CDR3 is built from 16 residues. Germline CDR1 reads DFQATT; CDR2 reads SNEGSKA (reference sequence). CDR3 DNA sequence: TGCAGTGCTAGGGCCCTCGGGACAAAAAGCAATCAGCCCCAGCATTTT. It codes for CSARALGTKSNQPQHF.

This clonotype occurred many times. This rearrangement joins TRBV20-1 to TRBJ2-2, with TRBD1 matching 9 bases. V shed 0 bases and J 7 bases; nucleotides not matched to a gene: 6. The CDR3 has 15 residues. Germline CDR1 is DFQATT and CDR2 is SNEGSKA (reference sequence). The CDR3 protein is CSARDQNRGLGELFF. The CDR3, as DNA: TGCAGTGCTAGAGATCAAAACAGGGGGCTCGGGGAGCTGTTTTTT.

Many counts were recorded for this clonotype. V usage is TRBV7-2 and J usage is TRBJ1-2; no clear D. The CDR3 runs to 11 residues. Germline V lookup: CDR1 SGHTA, CDR2 FQGNSA. V was trimmed by 4 bases and J by 1 base, leaving 1 base between them. CDR3 amino acids: CASSYNYGYTF. CDR3 DNA: TGTGCCAGCAGCTATAACTATGGCTACACCTTC.

As regards this clonotype: A much larger clone differs from this one at a single base, so this may be a read error. The V call is TRBV5-1, the J call TRBJ1-3; possibly TRBD1 for D (5 bases). The germline V gene encodes CDR1 SGHRS and CDR2 YFSETQ. The CDR3 consists of 15 residues. CDR3 protein: CASSAYQGSGNPIYF. CDR3 in DNA: TGCGCCAGCAGCGCGTACCAGGGTTCTGGAAACCCCATATATTTT.

This clonotype was observed many times. The chain combines TRBV20-1 with TRBJ2-1; TRBD2 aligns across 9 bases. The CDR3 length is 17 residues. V lost 2 bases and J lost 7; bases outside the gene matches: 15. The V gene's germline CDR1 is DFQATT and CDR2 SNEGSKA (reference sequence). The CDR3 here is CSARPPLTAGGRNEQFF. CDR3 DNA sequence: TGCAGTGCTAGACCTCCTCTAACAGCGGGAGGTCGGAATGAGCAGTTCTTC.

This clonotype was seen many times. The chain uses TRBV7-3 and TRBJ2-1; no firm D call. V lost 5 bases to trimming and J lost 8 bases, with 19 bases between them. The CDR3 is 15 residues long. From germline, CDR1 is SGHTA and CDR2 FQGTGA. CDR3 nucleotides: TGTGCCAGCAGCCCCCGACCCTTAGTTACGGATGAGCAGTTCTTC. It yields the protein CASSPRPLVTDEQFF.

This clonotype was seen a few times. The chain joins TRBV7-9 to TRBJ2-7, with 13 positions matching TRBD2. CDR1 and CDR2 from the germline V gene are SEHNR and FQNEAQ (reference sequence). With 4 bases clipped from V and 3 bases from J, the junction kept 12 bases outside the gene matches. This CDR3 region has 18 residues. The CDR3, as DNA: TGTGCCAGCAGCTCGACTAGCGGGAGGATTTCGGTAGGCTACGAGCAGTACTTC. This encodes CASSSTSGRISVGYEQYF. Based on the CDR3 plus reference TRBV7-9 and TRBJ2-7, the full variable domain is DTGVSQNPRHKITKRGQNVTFRCDPISEHNRLYWYRQTLGQGPEFLTYFQNEAQLEKSRLLSDRFSAERPKGSFSTLEIQRTEQGDSAMYLCASSSTSGRISVGYEQYFGPGTRLTVT.

In its sample, this clonotype was seen a few times. In DNA form, the CDR3 reads TGTGCCAGTAGCTTCACCCTCGGGACTAGCGGGGGAAGGGAAAACATTCAGTACTTC. This sequence encodes CASSFTLGTSGGRENIQYF. The rearrangement uses TRBV19 and TRBJ2-4, with 14 positions matching TRBD2. This CDR3 is 19 amino acids long. J was trimmed by 5 bases and V by 6 bases; bases with no gene match: 15. Germline CDR1 and CDR2: LNHDA and SQIVND (reference sequence). Variable domain in full (rest from reference TRBV19 and TRBJ2-4): DGGITQSPKYLFRKEGQNVTLSCEQNLNHDAMYWYRQDPGQGLRLIYYSQIVNDFQKGDIAEGYSVSREKKESFPLTVTSAQKNPTAFYLCASSFTLGTSGGRENIQYFGAGTRLSVL.

This clonotype was counted many times. The chain joins TRBV2 to TRBJ2-1; TRBD1 agrees at 9 bases. After removal of 6 bases from V and 9 bases from J, the junction contained 12 bases not matched to a gene. Germline V gene data show CDR1 as SNHLY and CDR2 as FYNNEI. The CDR3 consists of 15 residues. CDR3 region: CASSGRDRARAEQFF. CDR3 bases: TGTGCCAGCAGCGGAAGGGACAGGGCGAGGGCTGAGCAGTTCTTC. Drawing the rest from reference TRBV2 and TRBJ2-1, the complete variable domain is EPEVTQTPSHQVTQMGQEVILRCVPISNHLYFYWYRQILGQKVEFLVSFYNNEISEKSEIFDDQFSVERPDGSNFTLKIRSTKLEDSAMYFCASSGRDRARAEQFFGPGTRLTVL.

Ten or more counts support this clonotype. The genes are TRBV19 and TRBJ2-2; D uncertain. The V and J ends lost 3 bases and 1 base respectively, with 3 bases between them. In germline, CDR1 is LNHDA, CDR2 SQIVND (reference sequence). This CDR3 region has 13 residues. CDR3 amino acids: CASSIGNTGELFF. CDR3 coding DNA: TGTGCCAGTAGTATTGGGAACACCGGGGAGCTGTTTTTT.

This clonotype was found a few times. One junction end does not reproduce the germline sequence, and a read error may be involved. V gene TRBV10-3 combines with J gene TRBJ1-1; 9 bases are shared with TRBD1. CDR3 size: 13 residues. Germline V gene lookup returns CDR1 ENHRY and CDR2 SYGVKD. The CDR3, as DNA: TGTGCCATCACTGAGACAGGGGGGGCTGAAGCTTTCTTT. Residues: CAITETGGAEAFF.

The chain couples TRBV10-3 to TRBJ1-1; 9 bases are shared with TRBD1. The V gene end was trimmed by 8 bases and the J gene end by 4 bases; junction bases not matched to a gene: 8. CDR1 is ENHRY, CDR2 SYGVKD, per germline. The CDR3 is made up of 14 amino acids. The chain's CDR3 is CAIGTGLEVTEAFF. The CDR3 DNA sequence: TGTGCCATCGGGACAGGGCTGGAGGTCACTGAAGCTTTCTTT.

The table lists this clonotype with many counts. For the CDR3, the DNA is TGTGCCAGCACCCCCCCCCTAAGACTAGGGGCAGATACGCAGTATTTT. Its translation: CASTPPLRLGADTQYF. This sequence joins TRBV7-8 and TRBJ2-3, with D perhaps TRBD2 (6 bases). Trimming removed 7 bases from V and 4 bases from J, with 21 bases in between. Germline V gene data show CDR1 as SGHVS and CDR2 as FQNEAQ. There are 16 residues in the CDR3.

This clonotype was counted ten times or more. This chain links TRBV28 with TRBJ1-5, with 10 bases identical to TRBD1. The CDR3 has 15 residues. With V trimmed by 6 bases and J by 1 base, 3 bases remained unmatched. Germline V gene lookup returns CDR1 MDHEN and CDR2 SYDVKM. The CDR3 coding sequence is TGTGCCAGCAGCCGACAGGGGGCCAGCAATCAGCCCCAGCATTTT. Protein sequence: CASSRQGASNQPQHF.

This clonotype was counted ten times or more. The chain joins TRBV5-1 to TRBJ2-2, with D perhaps being TRBD1 or TRBD2 (5 bases each). Deletions cut 2 bases from V and 1 base from J, with 9 bases between. The CDR3 covers 15 residues. From germline, CDR1 is SGHRS and CDR2 YFSETQ. The CDR3 loop reads CASSLGDGNTGELFF. The CDR3 bases are TGCGCCAGCAGCTTAGGGGACGGGAACACCGGGGAGCTGTTTTTT. The full variable domain, rest sourced from reference TRBV5-1 and TRBJ2-2, is KAGVTQTPRYLIKTRGQQVTLSCSPISGHRSVSWYQQTPGQGLQFLFEYFSETQRNKGNFPGRFSGRQFSNSRSEMNVSTLELGDSALYLCASSLGDGNTGELFFGEGSRLTVL.

The sample holds many counts of this clonotype. The chain has TRBV20-1 and TRBJ2-7; D perhaps matches TRBD1 (7 bases). V lost 7 bases to trimming and J lost 3 bases, with 22 bases between them. This CDR3 region has 15 residues. From germline, CDR1 is DFQATT and CDR2 SNEGSKA (reference sequence). CDR3 coding DNA: TGCAGTGGCACCCCGGTGCGGGGACAGAGCTACGAGCAGTACTTC. It is translated as CSGTPVRGQSYEQYF.

This clonotype came up many times. The chain recombines TRBV2 with TRBJ2-4; 15 bases agree with TRBD2. The CDR3 extends over 16 amino acids. Trimming removed 6 bases from V and 4 bases from J; junction bases left unmatched: 4. CDR1 and CDR2 from the germline V gene are SNHLY and FYNNEI. The CDR3 sequence is CASRVGLAGGKNIQYF. As DNA, the CDR3 is TGTGCCAGCAGGGTAGGACTAGCGGGAGGGAAAAACATTCAGTACTTC.

This clonotype was observed at least ten times. The chain is built from TRBV20-1 and TRBJ1-3, with D possibly being TRBD1 (6 bases). V was shortened by 5 bases and J by 0 bases, with 11 bases between the two germline ends. The CDR3 has 14 residues. Per germline, CDR1 DFQATT and CDR2 SNEGSKA (reference sequence). CDR3 residues: CSAGGLSSGNTIYF. The CDR3 bases are TGCAGTGCTGGGGGCCTGAGCTCTGGAAACACCATATATTTT.